Below, 25 T cell receptor beta chains from the same sample are listed, as sequenced in a study of cytomegalovirus exposure and HLA in healthy donors. The PCR was carried out with 60 Vbeta primers and 13 Jbeta primers. The repertoire was sequenced with immunoSEQ multiplex PCR; TCRdb's copy has only in-frame clones and lacks some. The listing contains around 80,000 clones. Sequencing input: PBMCs. All receptors derive from a boy aged 10-17 years in good health and CMV-seronegative.

The chain has TRBV7-6 and TRBJ2-1; 9 nucleotides match TRBD2. Germline assignment: CDR1 SGHVS and CDR2 FNYEAQ. The CDR3 covers 17 residues. Trimming took 5 bases from V and 3 from J; bases not matched to a gene: 11. The CDR3 bases are TGTGCCAGCAGCCTCCATCCCTTAGCGGGGGTCTACAATGAGCAGTTCTTC. Its protein product is CASSLHPLAGVYNEQFF.

V gene TRBV7-6 combines with J gene TRBJ2-5; maybe TRBD2 (6 bases). Germline V lookup: CDR1 SGHVS, CDR2 FNYEAQ. The V and J ends lost 5 bases and 5 bases respectively, with 9 bases between them. The CDR3 spans 12 residues. CDR3: CASSLGRETQYF. In DNA, the CDR3 is TGTGCCAGCAGCCTAGGGAGGGAGACCCAGTACTTC.

V is TRBV27 and J is TRBJ1-5; D uncertain. CDR1 and CDR2 (germline): MNHEY, SMNVEV (reference sequence). Trimming took off 3 bases at V and 2 bases at J, with 11 bases between the two ends. The CDR3 sequence is 15 residues long. Written as DNA, the CDR3 is TGTGCCAGCAGTTTGACCGGAGCTGGCAATCAGCCCCAGCATTTT. This encodes CASSLTGAGNQPQHF.

The rearrangement joins TRBV5-4 to TRBJ1-1; D is unresolved. With 2 bases removed from V and 1 base from J, the gap between germline ends came to 15 bases. Per the germline V gene, CDR1 is SGHNT and CDR2 is YYREEE (reference sequence). This CDR3 contains 16 residues. Written as DNA, the CDR3 is TGTGCCAGCAGCTTTGCGGGTCGTTTGGGGAACACTGAAGCTTTCTTT. This codes for CASSFAGRLGNTEAFF.

The V gene is TRBV7-2, the J gene TRBJ2-1, with TRBD1 as a possible D gene (6 bases). The germline V gene encodes CDR1 SGHTA and CDR2 FQGNSA. The CDR3 has 15 residues. V was shortened by 0 bases and J by 0 bases, with 6 bases between the two germline ends. The CDR3 DNA sequence: TGTGCCAGCAGCTTAGCGGGGGCCTCCTACAATGAGCAGTTCTTC. The encoded protein is CASSLAGASYNEQFF.

The chain employs TRBV4-2 and TRBJ2-5, with D perhaps matching TRBD2 (5 bases). The germline V and J ends were trimmed by 4 bases and 5 bases, with 17 bases remaining between them. CDR1 is LGHNA, CDR2 YNFKEQ, per germline. This CDR3 is 15 amino acids long. CDR3 in amino acids: CASSPGSTGWETQYF. The CDR3 region has the DNA TGTGCCAGCAGCCCGGGGAGCACGGGATGGGAGACCCAGTACTTC.

This chain uses TRBV9 with TRBJ1-2; 7 nucleotides agree with TRBD1. Germline-derived CDR1 and CDR2 are SGDLS and YYNGEE. The J segment lost 7 bases and the V segment lost 0 bases, leaving 9 bases of the junction unmatched. The CDR3 is made up of 15 amino acids. CDR3 sequence (DNA): TGTGCCAGCAGCGTAGTAGTTGGAGGGGGCGGTGGCTACACCTTC. This sequence encodes CASSVVVGGGGGYTF.

This chain uses TRBV9 with TRBJ1-1; D is perhaps TRBD1 (6 bases). Germline CDR1 SGDLS, CDR2 YYNGEE. Trimming shortened V by 0 bases and J by 2 bases, and 8 bases separated the two germline ends. The CDR3 extends over 14 amino acids. CDR3 sequence reads: CASSVETGNTEAFF. For the CDR3, the DNA is TGTGCCAGCAGCGTAGAGACAGGTAACACTGAAGCTTTCTTT. The full variable domain, with the rest looked up from reference TRBV9 and TRBJ1-1, is DSGVTQTPKHLITATGQRVTLRCSPRSGDLSVYWYQQSLDQGLQFLIQYYNGEERAKGNILERFSAQQFPDLHSELNLSSLELGDSALYFCASSVETGNTEAFFGQGTRLTVV.

The V gene is TRBV19, the J gene TRBJ2-5; 7 bases agree with TRBD1. With V trimmed by 1 base and J by 4 bases, 6 bases remained unmatched. CDR3 size: 15 residues. CDR1 and CDR2 (germline): LNHDA, SQIVND (reference sequence). In DNA, the CDR3 is TGTGCCAGTAGTATAGCTGACAGGGCGCGAGAGACCCAGTACTTC. Translating it yields CASSIADRARETQYF.

V is TRBV18 and J is TRBJ2-1; TRBD2 matches at 12 bases. V trimming: 4 bases; J trimming: 7 bases; junction bases outside the gene matches: 8. This CDR3 region has 16 residues. Germline V gives CDR1 KGHSH, CDR2 LQKENI. As DNA, the CDR3 is TGTGCCAGCTCACATCGACTAGCGGGGGCGGGGAATGAGCAGTTCTTC. Protein sequence: CASSHRLAGAGNEQFF.

The chain recombines TRBV5-1 with TRBJ2-1, with D unclear. The CDR3 is 13 residues long. Trimming removed 2 bases from V and 5 bases from J, with 8 bases in between. Germline V gives CDR1 SGHRS, CDR2 YFSETQ. The CDR3 region has the DNA TGCGCCAGCAGCTTCTTAATCGACAATGAGCAGTTCTTC. It codes for CASSFLIDNEQFF.

This chain uses TRBV2 with TRBJ2-3; D ambiguous. Germline V gives CDR1 SNHLY, CDR2 FYNNEI. V was cut by 6 bases and J by 0 bases, with 7 bases left in between. This CDR3 comprises 13 residues. The CDR3 nucleotides are TGTGCCAGCAGCTTGACAAGCACAGATACGCAGTATTTT. Amino acids: CASSLTSTDTQYF.

The CDR3 loop is CASSPYRATEAFF. In nucleotides, the CDR3 is TGTGCCAGCAGTCCTTACAGGGCTACTGAAGCTTTCTTT. The V gene is TRBV27, the J gene TRBJ1-1; maybe TRBD1 (6 bases). V was cut by 5 bases and J by 5 bases, with 12 bases left in between. Germline loops: CDR1 MNHEY, CDR2 SMNVEV (reference sequence). CDR3 size: 13 residues.

The rearrangement uses TRBV7-9 and TRBJ2-2; 8 nucleotides agree with TRBD1. After removal of 1 base from V and 5 bases from J, the junction contained 12 bases not matched to a gene. Germline values: CDR1 SEHNR, CDR2 FQNEAQ (reference sequence). The CDR3 runs to 18 residues. The CDR3 DNA sequence: TGTGCCAGCAGCTTAGAAATCTCGACAGGGGAAAGGACCGGGGAGCTGTTTTTT. Protein: CASSLEISTGERTGELFF.

This chain connects TRBV27 to TRBJ2-7; TRBD1 is a possible D gene (6 bases). Germline CDR1 reads MNHEY; CDR2 reads SMNVEV (reference sequence). The CDR3 runs to 15 residues. The V gene lost 3 bases and the J gene lost 3 bases, with 15 bases spanning the gap. The CDR3 DNA reads TGTGCCAGCAGTTTTGGTGGGCCACAGGGCTACGAGCAGTACTTC. It specifies CASSFGGPQGYEQYF.

V usage is TRBV27 and J usage is TRBJ2-3; 7 bases align to TRBD2. Germline lookup yields CDR1 MNHEY and CDR2 SMNVEV (reference sequence). CDR3 size: 15 residues. V shed 2 bases and J 6 bases; nucleotides not matched to a gene: 8. The CDR3 bases are TGTGCCAGCAGTTTAATTGCGGGGGAGCACGATACGCAGTATTTT. Translating gives CASSLIAGEHDTQYF.

The rearrangement joins TRBV15 to TRBJ2-7; D gene ambiguous. CDR1 is LNHNV and CDR2 is YYDKDF in the germline V gene (reference sequence). Trimming pared 0 bases from V and 3 bases from J, leaving 6 bases between. This CDR3 comprises 13 residues. The CDR3 loop is CATSRDRVYEQYF. In DNA, the CDR3 is TGTGCCACCAGCAGAGATCGGGTCTACGAGCAGTACTTC. Together with reference TRBV15 and TRBJ2-7, the CDR3 gives the full variable domain: DAMVIQNPRYQVTQFGKPVTLSCSQTLNHNVMYWYQQKSSQAPKLLFHYYDKDFNNEADTPDNFQSRRPNTSFCFLDIRSPGLGDTAMYLCATSRDRVYEQYFGPGTRLTVT.

The chain links TRBV29-1 to TRBJ1-1; D remains unclear. CDR1 SQVTM and CDR2 ANQGSEA come from the germline V gene. The CDR3 runs to 13 residues. The ends were cut back, 2 bases at V and 0 bases at J, with 7 bases in the middle. This CDR3 reads CSVEPRMNTEAFF. CDR3 bases: TGCAGCGTTGAACCCAGAATGAACACTGAAGCTTTCTTT.

V is TRBV29-1 and J is TRBJ1-1; TRBD1 matches at 7 bases. CDR1 and CDR2 (germline): SQVTM, ANQGSEA. CDR3 length equals 14 residues. J was trimmed by 0 bases and V by 4 bases; bases with no gene match: 5. As DNA, the CDR3 is TGCAGCGTTGTCGCAGGGGGGTTGAACACTGAAGCTTTCTTT. Protein sequence: CSVVAGGLNTEAFF. The full variable domain, its missing parts supplied by reference TRBV29-1 and TRBJ1-1, is SAVISQKPSRDICQRGTSLTIQCQVDSQVTMMFWYRQQPGQSLTLIATANQGSEATYESGFVIDKFPISRPNLTFSTLTVSNMSPEDSSIYLCSVVAGGLNTEAFFGQGTRLTVV.

The rearrangement uses TRBV2 and TRBJ2-7; a weak D match, TRBD1 (6 bases). Trimming took off 5 bases at V and 7 bases at J, with 18 bases between the two ends. Germline V gives CDR1 SNHLY, CDR2 FYNNEI. The CDR3 length is 14 residues. The CDR3 nucleotides are TGTGCCAGCAGTCTGGACAGTCCCATGGGTGAGCAGTACTTC. It yields the protein CASSLDSPMGEQYF.

The rearrangement joins TRBV25-1 to TRBJ1-3, with D possibly matching TRBD1 (6 bases). Germline assignment: CDR1 MGHDK and CDR2 SYGVNS. The CDR3 has 14 amino acids. The ends were cut back, 6 bases at V and 1 base at J, with 10 bases in the middle. CDR3 region: CASRKTGSGNTIYF. The CDR3 bases are TGTGCCAGCAGAAAGACAGGATCTGGAAACACCATATATTTT.

As concerns this clone: An end of the junction differs from the germline gene, which may be a read error. The chain carries TRBV20-1 and TRBJ1-1, with D possibly matching TRBD1 (5 bases). Germline V gene lookup returns CDR1 DFQATT and CDR2 SNEGSKA (reference sequence). The CDR3 runs to 8 residues. This chain's CDR3 is CSASPGVF. In DNA form, the CDR3 reads TGCAGTGCTAGCCCGGGGGTCTTT.

This sequence joins TRBV7-9 and TRBJ1-2, with 7 bases lining up with TRBD1. The CDR3 totals 13 residues. Trimming removed 5 bases from V and 4 bases from J; junction bases left unmatched: 4. The V gene's germline CDR1 is SEHNR and CDR2 FQNEAQ (reference sequence). CDR3 loop: CASSPGTAYGYTF. The CDR3 DNA sequence: TGTGCCAGCAGCCCCGGGACAGCCTATGGCTACACCTTC.

V usage is TRBV4-2 and J usage is TRBJ2-1; 15 bases are a match to TRBD2. V trimming: 0 bases; J trimming: 2 bases; junction bases outside the gene matches: 11. In germline, CDR1 is LGHNA, CDR2 YNFKEQ. The CDR3 runs to 21 residues. CDR3 sequence: CASSQDLGLAGGEQAYNEQFF. CDR3 coding DNA: TGTGCCAGCAGCCAAGACCTCGGACTAGCGGGAGGGGAACAGGCCTACAATGAGCAGTTCTTC.

The CDR3 loop reads CASSENLAGEDTDTQYF. CDR3 nucleotides: TGTGCCAGCAGCGAAAATCTAGCGGGAGAGGATACAGATACGCAGTATTTT. The chain couples TRBV7-9 to TRBJ2-3; 10 bases fit TRBD2. From germline, CDR1 is SEHNR and CDR2 FQNEAQ (reference sequence). The J segment lost 3 bases and the V segment lost 5 bases, leaving 11 bases of the junction unmatched. The CDR3 totals 17 residues.